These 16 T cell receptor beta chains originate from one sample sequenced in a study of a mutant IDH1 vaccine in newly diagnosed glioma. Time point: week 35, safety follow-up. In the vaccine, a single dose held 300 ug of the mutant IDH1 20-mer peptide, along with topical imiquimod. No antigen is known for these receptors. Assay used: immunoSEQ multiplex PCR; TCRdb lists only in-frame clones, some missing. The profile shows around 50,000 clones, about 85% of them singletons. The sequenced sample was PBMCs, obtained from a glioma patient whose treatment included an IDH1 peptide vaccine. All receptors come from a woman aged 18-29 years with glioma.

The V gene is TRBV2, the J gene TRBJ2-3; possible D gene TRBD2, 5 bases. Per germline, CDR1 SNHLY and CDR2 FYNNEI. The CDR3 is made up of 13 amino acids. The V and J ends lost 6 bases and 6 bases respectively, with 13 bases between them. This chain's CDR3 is CASRNTGVDTQYF. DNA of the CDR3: TGTGCCAGCAGGAACACCGGGGTGGATACGCAGTATTTT. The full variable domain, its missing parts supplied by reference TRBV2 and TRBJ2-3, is EPEVTQTPSHQVTQMGQEVILRCVPISNHLYFYWYRQILGQKVEFLVSFYNNEISEKSEIFDDQFSVERPDGSNFTLKIRSTKLEDSAMYFCASRNTGVDTQYFGPGTRLTVL.

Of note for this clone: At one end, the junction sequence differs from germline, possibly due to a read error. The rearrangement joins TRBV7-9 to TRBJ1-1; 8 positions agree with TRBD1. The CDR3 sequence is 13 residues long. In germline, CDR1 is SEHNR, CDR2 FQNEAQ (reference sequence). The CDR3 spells CASSPPDRAVLGF. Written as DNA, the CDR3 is TGTGCCAGCAGCCCCCCGGACAGGGCAGTCCTTGGGTTT. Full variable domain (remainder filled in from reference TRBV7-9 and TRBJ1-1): DTGVSQNPRHKITKRGQNVTFRCDPISEHNRLYWYRQTLGQGPEFLTYFQNEAQLEKSRLLSDRFSAERPKGSFSTLEIQRTEQGDSAMYLCASSPPDRAVLGFGQGTRLTVV.

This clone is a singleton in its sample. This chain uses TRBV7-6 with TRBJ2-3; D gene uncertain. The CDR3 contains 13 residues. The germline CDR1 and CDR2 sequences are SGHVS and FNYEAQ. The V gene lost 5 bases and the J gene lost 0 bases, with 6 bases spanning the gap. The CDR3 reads CASSPASTDTQYF. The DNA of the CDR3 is TGTGCCAGCAGCCCCGCTAGCACAGATACGCAGTATTTT.

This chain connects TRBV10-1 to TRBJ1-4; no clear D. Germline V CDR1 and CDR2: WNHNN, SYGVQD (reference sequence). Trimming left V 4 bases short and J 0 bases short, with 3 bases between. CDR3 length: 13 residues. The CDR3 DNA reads TGCGCCAGCAGTGGCCCAACTAATGAAAAACTGTTTTTT. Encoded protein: CASSGPTNEKLFF.

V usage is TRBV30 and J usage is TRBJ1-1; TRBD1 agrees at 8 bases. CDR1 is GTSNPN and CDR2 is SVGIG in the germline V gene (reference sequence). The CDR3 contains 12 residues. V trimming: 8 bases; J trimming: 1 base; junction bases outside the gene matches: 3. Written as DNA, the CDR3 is TGTGCCCGCGGGACAGGGAACACTGAAGCTTTCTTT. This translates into CARGTGNTEAFF. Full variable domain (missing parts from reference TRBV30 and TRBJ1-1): SQTIHQWPATLVQPVGSPLSLECTVEGTSNPNLYWYRQAAGRGLQLLFYSVGIGQISSEVPQNLSASRPQDRQFILSSKKLLLSDSGFYLCARGTGNTEAFFGQGTRLTVV.

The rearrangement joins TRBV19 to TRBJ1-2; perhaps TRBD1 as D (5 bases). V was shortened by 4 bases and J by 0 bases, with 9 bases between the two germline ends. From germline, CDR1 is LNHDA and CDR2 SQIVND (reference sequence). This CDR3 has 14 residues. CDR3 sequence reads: CASSKTASNYGYTF. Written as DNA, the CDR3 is TGTGCCAGTAGTAAGACAGCCTCTAACTATGGCTACACCTTC. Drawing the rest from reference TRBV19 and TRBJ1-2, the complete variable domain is DGGITQSPKYLFRKEGQNVTLSCEQNLNHDAMYWYRQDPGQGLRLIYYSQIVNDFQKGDIAEGYSVSREKKESFPLTVTSAQKNPTAFYLCASSKTASNYGYTFGSGTRLTVV.

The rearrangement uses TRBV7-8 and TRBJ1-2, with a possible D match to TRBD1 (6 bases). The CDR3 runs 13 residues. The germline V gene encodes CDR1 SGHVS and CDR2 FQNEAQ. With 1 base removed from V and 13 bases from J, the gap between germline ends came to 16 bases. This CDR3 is CASSLGARQDFTF. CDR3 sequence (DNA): TGTGCCAGCAGCTTAGGGGCCAGACAGGACTTCACCTTC.

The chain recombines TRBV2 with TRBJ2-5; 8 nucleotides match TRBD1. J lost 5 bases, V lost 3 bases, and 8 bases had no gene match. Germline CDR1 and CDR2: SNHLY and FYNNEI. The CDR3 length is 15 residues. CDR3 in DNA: TGTGCCAGCAGTGACAGGGGGCGATATGTTGAGACCCAGTACTTC. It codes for CASSDRGRYVETQYF.

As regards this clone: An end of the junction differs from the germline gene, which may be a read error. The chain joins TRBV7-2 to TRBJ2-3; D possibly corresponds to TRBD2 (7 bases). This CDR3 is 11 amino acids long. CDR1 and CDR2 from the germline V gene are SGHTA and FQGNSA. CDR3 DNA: TGTGCCAGCAGCTTTGGGGGGGGCCGCGTTTTT. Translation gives CASSFGGGRVF.

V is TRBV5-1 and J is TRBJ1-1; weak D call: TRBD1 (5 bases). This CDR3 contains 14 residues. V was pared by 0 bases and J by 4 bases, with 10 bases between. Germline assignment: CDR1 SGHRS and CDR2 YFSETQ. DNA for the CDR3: TGCGCCAGCAGCTTGGTTCGGGGGGGCACTGAAGCTTTCTTT. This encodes CASSLVRGGTEAFF.

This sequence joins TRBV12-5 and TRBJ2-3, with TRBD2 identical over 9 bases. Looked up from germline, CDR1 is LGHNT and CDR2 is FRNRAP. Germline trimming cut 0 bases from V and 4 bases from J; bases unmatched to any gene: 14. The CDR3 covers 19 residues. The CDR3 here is CASGLVVALSGRWADTQYF. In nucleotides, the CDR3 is TGTGCTAGTGGTTTGGTAGTCGCTCTTAGCGGGAGATGGGCAGATACGCAGTATTTT.

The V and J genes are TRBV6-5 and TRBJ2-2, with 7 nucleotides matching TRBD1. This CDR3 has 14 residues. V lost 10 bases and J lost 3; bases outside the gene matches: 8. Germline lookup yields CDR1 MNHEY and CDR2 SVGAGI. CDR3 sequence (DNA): TGTGCCACAAACCGGGACAGATACACCGGGGAGCTGTTTTTT. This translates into CATNRDRYTGELFF.

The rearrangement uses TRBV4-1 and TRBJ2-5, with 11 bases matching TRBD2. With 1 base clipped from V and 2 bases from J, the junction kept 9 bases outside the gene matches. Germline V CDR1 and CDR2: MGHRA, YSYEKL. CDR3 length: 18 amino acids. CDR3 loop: CASSQASLAGGLQETQYF. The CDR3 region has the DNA TGCGCCAGCAGCCAAGCGTCCCTAGCGGGGGGCCTACAAGAGACCCAGTACTTC.

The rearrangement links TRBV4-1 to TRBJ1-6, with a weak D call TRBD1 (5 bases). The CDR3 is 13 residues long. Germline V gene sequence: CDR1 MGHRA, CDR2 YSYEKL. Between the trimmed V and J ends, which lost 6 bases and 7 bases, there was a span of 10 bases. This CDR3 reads CASSARGNSPLHF. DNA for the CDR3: TGCGCCAGCAGTGCAAGGGGCAATTCACCCCTCCACTTT.

The CDR3: CASKARGADTQYF. The CDR3 DNA follows: TGTGCCAGCAAGGCTAGAGGTGCAGATACGCAGTATTTT. The V call is TRBV6-6, the J call TRBJ2-3; unclear D gene. Trimming shortened V by 7 bases and J by 4 bases, and 12 bases separated the two germline ends. In germline, CDR1 is MNHNY, CDR2 SVGAGI (reference sequence). This CDR3 region has 13 residues.

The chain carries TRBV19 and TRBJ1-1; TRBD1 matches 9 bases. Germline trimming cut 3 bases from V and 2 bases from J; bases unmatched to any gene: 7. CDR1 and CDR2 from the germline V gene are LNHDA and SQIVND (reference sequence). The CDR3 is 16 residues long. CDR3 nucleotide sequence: TGTGCCAGTAGTATCTGGACAGGGGTCTCAAACACTGAAGCTTTCTTT. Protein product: CASSIWTGVSNTEAFF.